The 17 T cell receptor beta chains listed next were all sequenced from one sample in a study of spatial heterogeneity in lung cancer. TCRdb reprocessed the 5' RACE reads via MiXCR and lists one record per CDR3 protein. The sample includes some 110,000 distinct CDR3 sequences, 12% of them seen just once. Time point indicated: blood at routine non-recurrence follow-up after resection. Researchers sequenced whole RNA taken from tumor, nontumor lung or frozen PBMC without sorting. The sample consisted of PBMCs, taken at follow-up. The receptor source for this set is a male donor with early-stage non-small cell lung cancer.

This clonotype came up many times. The J gene is TRBJ2-5, the V gene TRBV7-2, with D unresolved. V was cut by 2 bases and J by 1 base, with 8 bases left in between. The CDR3 length is 14 residues. Germline V gene data show CDR1 as SGHTA and CDR2 as FQGNSA. CDR3 in amino acids: CASSLMASQETQYF. For the CDR3, the DNA is TGTGCCAGCAGCTTAATGGCGAGCCAAGAGACCCAGTACTTC.

The V call is TRBV5-1, the J call TRBJ2-3; 10 nucleotides line up with TRBD2. After removal of 6 bases from V and 1 base from J, the junction contained 2 bases not matched to a gene. The V gene's germline CDR1 is SGHRS and CDR2 YFSETQ. CDR3 size: 14 residues. The CDR3 protein is CASTSGGGTDTQYF. The CDR3 DNA is TGCGCCAGCACCAGCGGGGGGGGCACAGATACGCAGTATTTT.

The J gene is TRBJ1-2, the V gene TRBV15; D is unclear. This CDR3 contains 13 residues. Trimming stripped 5 bases from V and 2 bases from J, with 9 bases between. Germline V gene data show CDR1 as LNHNV and CDR2 as YYDKDF (reference sequence). DNA for the CDR3: TGTGCCACCAGCCGGGGAAAGAACTATGGCTACACCTTC. It translates to CATSRGKNYGYTF.

V gene TRBV21-1 combines with J gene TRBJ1-4; the table calls TRBD1, which could not be checked here. TRBV21-1 is a documented pseudogene. There are 21 residues in the CDR3. The CDR3 sequence is CASSLKKREETGRWLGEKLFF. In nucleotides, the CDR3 is TGTGCCAGCAGCCTAAAAAAAAGAGAGGAGACAGGGCGATGGTTGGGTGAAAAACTGTTTTTT.

This chain links TRBV5-6 with TRBJ1-5; tentative D call: TRBD1 (5 bases). The CDR3 is 15 amino acids. Germline CDR1 is SGHDT and CDR2 is YYEEEE. V lost 3 bases to trimming and J lost 7 bases, with 17 bases between them. The CDR3 DNA reads TGTGCCAGCAGCTCAAACGGGGGGACGACCCAGCCCCAGCATTTT. Translation gives CASSSNGGTTQPQHF.

This clonotype was detected once. The chain employs TRBV9 and TRBJ2-2; tentative D call: TRBD1 (5 bases). Trimming removed 2 bases at V and 0 bases at J, with 8 bases between. CDR1 and CDR2 from the germline V gene are SGDLS and YYNGEE. CDR3 length equals 15 residues. The CDR3 region is CASSVQGSNTGELFF. The CDR3 DNA reads as TGTGCCAGCAGCGTCCAGGGCTCGAACACCGGGGAGCTGTTTTTT.

The table lists this clonotype with many counts. The chain carries TRBV7-3 and TRBJ2-1; TRBD2 might be the D (6 bases). CDR1 and CDR2 from the germline V gene are SGHTA and FQGTGA. The CDR3 runs to 16 residues. Trimming removed 5 bases at V and 1 base at J, with 15 bases between. The chain's CDR3 is CASSLRAGSSYNEQFF. The CDR3 bases are TGTGCCAGCAGCCTGAGGGCGGGGAGTTCCTACAATGAGCAGTTCTTC.

This clonotype appeared many times. The gene calls are TRBV20-1 and TRBJ1-5; 7 nucleotides match TRBD1. The CDR3 has 15 residues. The germline CDR1 and CDR2 sequences are DFQATT and SNEGSKA (reference sequence). After removal of 4 bases from V and 3 bases from J, the junction contained 9 bases not matched to a gene. CDR3 protein: CSATMTGTFNQPQHF. The CDR3 DNA follows: TGCAGTGCTACTATGACAGGGACATTCAATCAGCCCCAGCATTTT.

In this sample, this clonotype turned up a few times. The chain is built from TRBV28 and TRBJ1-1; possibly TRBD1 for D (5 bases). Trimming took off 4 bases at V and 5 bases at J, with 14 bases between the two ends. This CDR3 has 14 residues. Per germline, CDR1 MDHEN and CDR2 SYDVKM. In nucleotides, the CDR3 is TGTGCCAGCAGTTCTGGGCCTAGGGGAACTGAAGCTTTCTTT. This gives the protein CASSSGPRGTEAFF.

This clonotype has more than one count but fewer than ten. The rearrangement joins TRBV2 to TRBJ2-7; D may be TRBD2 (5 bases). The V end was cut by 0 bases, the J end by 4 bases, with 7 bases between. This CDR3 comprises 13 residues. CDR1 is SNHLY, CDR2 FYNNEI, per germline. The CDR3 DNA is TGTGCCAGCAGTGAAGCGCGAGGGTACGAGCAGTACTTC. The encoded protein is CASSEARGYEQYF. The variable domain in full, with the rest retrieved from reference TRBV2 and TRBJ2-7, is EPEVTQTPSHQVTQMGQEVILRCVPISNHLYFYWYRQILGQKVEFLVSFYNNEISEKSEIFDDQFSVERPDGSNFTLKIRSTKLEDSAMYFCASSEARGYEQYFGPGTRLTVT.

This clonotype was observed at least ten times. The chain joins TRBV4-2 to TRBJ1-1, with TRBD1 matching 9 bases. The germline CDR1 and CDR2 sequences are LGHNA and YNFKEQ. The junction had 11 bases not matched to a gene; V was cut back by 2 bases and J by 4 bases. The CDR3 loop spans 17 amino acids. The CDR3 sequence is CASSQQTGGTVSTEAFF. CDR3 DNA sequence: TGTGCCAGCAGCCAACAGACAGGGGGGACCGTCAGCACTGAAGCTTTCTTT.

This clonotype was detected ten times or more. The genes are TRBV16 and TRBJ1-5, with D perhaps matching TRBD1 (6 bases). CDR1 KGHSY and CDR2 FQNENV come from the germline V gene. The CDR3 is made up of 15 amino acids. The ends were cut back, 0 bases at V and 7 bases at J, with 13 bases in the middle. The CDR3: CASSQSAQGTQPQHF. As DNA, the CDR3 is TGTGCCAGCAGCCAATCGGCGCAGGGGACGCAGCCCCAGCATTTT. Variable domain in full (rest from reference TRBV16 and TRBJ1-5): GEEVAQTPKHLVRGEGQKAKLYCAPIKGHSYVFWYQQVLKNEFKFLISFQNENVFDETGMPKERFSAKCLPNSPCSLEIQATKLEDSAVYFCASSQSAQGTQPQHFGDGTRLSIL.

V gene TRBV27 combines with J gene TRBJ2-7, with no clear D. There are 19 residues in the CDR3. CDR1 MNHEY and CDR2 SMNVEV come from the germline V gene (reference sequence). Between the trimmed V and J ends, which lost 5 bases and 3 bases, there was a span of 29 bases. The CDR3 DNA follows: TGTGCCAGCAGTCCATTGATGGCCCCGACTGAGACAAGAAACTACGAGCAGTACTTC. Its protein is CASSPLMAPTETRNYEQYF.

This clonotype was observed a few times. The chain carries TRBV28 and TRBJ2-3; 8 bases line up with TRBD1. The trim removed 2 bases at V and 11 bases at J, leaving 9 bases unmatched. This CDR3 has 14 residues. Germline V gene data show CDR1 as MDHEN and CDR2 as SYDVKM. The CDR3 reads CASSLGFGTGGQYF. CDR3 bases: TGTGCCAGCAGTTTAGGTTTTGGTACAGGGGGGCAGTATTTT. The variable domain in full, with the rest retrieved from reference TRBV28 and TRBJ2-3, is DVKVTQSSRYLVKRTGEKVFLECVQDMDHENMFWYRQDPGLGLRLIYFSYDVKMKEKGDIPEGYSVSREKKERFSLILESASTNQTSMYLCASSLGFGTGGQYFGPGTRLTVL.

The rearrangement joins TRBV3-1 to TRBJ1-6, with TRBD1 matching 9 bases. This CDR3 has 13 residues. V gave up 7 bases and J gave up 10 bases; unmatched junction bases: 5. Germline values: CDR1 LGHDT, CDR2 YNNKEL (reference sequence). CDR3 sequence (DNA): TGTGCCAGCACCCGGACAGGGGACTCACCCCTCCACTTT. Translation gives CASTRTGDSPLHF.

The V gene is TRBV20-1, the J gene TRBJ1-1; TRBD1 agrees at 8 bases. V gave up 7 bases and J gave up 5 bases; unmatched junction bases: 9. The V gene's germline CDR1 is DFQATT and CDR2 SNEGSKA (reference sequence). CDR3 length: 13 residues. CDR3 nucleotides: TGCAGTGTTCTCGGACAGGGAGCGACTGAAGCTTTCTTT. This sequence encodes CSVLGQGATEAFF.

The chain combines TRBV6-6 with TRBJ2-5, with TRBD1 matching over 7 bases. CDR1 MNHNY and CDR2 SVGAGI come from the germline V gene (reference sequence). V lost 2 bases and J lost 4; bases outside the gene matches: 7. This CDR3 has 15 amino acids. The chain's CDR3 is CASSYETGRGETQYF. The CDR3 DNA reads TGTGCCAGCAGTTACGAGACAGGGCGAGGAGAGACCCAGTACTTC.